The 27 T cell receptor beta chains below were found in one sample sequenced in a study of Graves' ophthalmopathy and Graves' hyperthyroidism. The study amplified TCR beta CDR3 regions using RNA transcripts. HTBI-primed first-round RT-PCR preceded second-round multiplex PCR. Using its own MiXCR run on the multiplex PCR reads, TCRdb lists one record per CDR3 protein. The table has about 210,000 distinct CDR3 sequences, around 28% seen once. Sequencing input: peripheral blood. The source is a man in his forties or fifties with Graves' ophthalmopathy.

This clonotype occurred many times. The chain uses TRBV6-2 or TRBV6-3 and TRBJ2-6, with D possibly being TRBD1 (5 bases). Between the trimmed V and J ends, which lost 3 bases and 0 bases, there was a span of 12 bases. This CDR3 region has 17 residues. The germline V gene encodes CDR1 MNHEY and CDR2 SVGEGT. CDR3 DNA sequence: TGTGCCAGCAGTTATCAATACAGGTACTCTGGGGCCAACGTCCTGACTTTC. Translating it yields CASSYQYRYSGANVLTF.

The V call is TRBV6-2 or TRBV6-3, the J call TRBJ1-2; D gene ambiguous. The CDR3 consists of 14 residues. Per the germline V gene, CDR1 is MNHEY and CDR2 is SVGEGT. Trimming cost V 0 bases and J 8 bases, with 13 bases left between them. In DNA form, the CDR3 reads TGTGCCAGCAGTTACTCTGGCAGGCTTGGCGGCTACACCTTC. Translating it yields CASSYSGRLGGYTF.

At least ten counts were recorded for this clonotype. The genes are TRBV29-1 and TRBJ1-2; D remains ambiguous. Germline CDR1 SQVTM, CDR2 ANQGSEA. The length of the CDR3 is 14 residues. Trimming left V 1 base short and J 5 bases short, with 14 bases between. CDR3 nucleotide sequence: TGCAGCGTTGAAGTTGCGGGAGGAGGGTATGGCTACACCTTC. It encodes CSVEVAGGGYGYTF. Full variable domain (outside the CDR3, taken from reference TRBV29-1 and TRBJ1-2): SAVISQKPSRDICQRGTSLTIQCQVDSQVTMMFWYRQQPGQSLTLIATANQGSEATYESGFVIDKFPISRPNLTFSTLTVSNMSPEDSSIYLCSVEVAGGGYGYTFGSGTRLTVV.

The rearrangement joins TRBV7-2 to TRBJ2-5; 9 bases are a match to TRBD2. Per the germline V gene, CDR1 is SGHTA and CDR2 is FQGNSA. The CDR3 sequence is 14 residues long. The V gene end was trimmed by 2 bases and the J gene end by 5 bases; junction bases not matched to a gene: 3. CDR3 nucleotides: TGTGCCAGCAGCTTACGGACTAGCGTTGAGACCCAGTACTTC. Its translation is CASSLRTSVETQYF.

This clonotype was counted at least ten times. J is TRBJ2-7 and V is TRBV6-2 or TRBV6-3; 11 nucleotides match TRBD2. This CDR3 contains 19 residues. Germline loops: CDR1 MNHEY, CDR2 SVGEGT. J was trimmed by 7 bases and V by 2 bases; bases with no gene match: 19. The CDR3 is CASSYNLGLAERTGWEQYF. The CDR3 DNA reads TGTGCCAGCAGTTACAATTTGGGACTAGCGGAGCGCACTGGCTGGGAGCAGTACTTC.

J is TRBJ2-6 and V is TRBV11-2, with TRBD1 as a possible D gene (5 bases). The germline V gene has CDR1 SGHAT and CDR2 FQNNGV. The V end lost 5 bases, the J end lost 2 bases, and 22 bases lay between the germline ends. The CDR3 loop spans 19 amino acids. DNA for the CDR3: TGTGCCAGCAGCCGAATACCTCGGACACGACAAACTGGGGCCAACGTCCTGACTTTC. Translated, it gives CASSRIPRTRQTGANVLTF.

The V call is TRBV6-1, the J call TRBJ2-5; maybe TRBD1 (6 bases). V was shortened by 6 bases and J by 4 bases, with 12 bases between the two germline ends. CDR3 length: 13 residues. Per the germline V gene, CDR1 is MNHNS and CDR2 is SASEGT. In nucleotides, the CDR3 is TGTGCCAGCAGCCTCTGGGGGCCAGAGACCCAGTACTTC. Residues: CASSLWGPETQYF.

The genes are TRBV6-1 and TRBJ2-7, with TRBD2 matching 7 bases. Germline V gene data show CDR1 as MNHNS and CDR2 as SASEGT. This CDR3 is built from 15 residues. V was clipped by 5 bases and J by 1 base; unmatched bases: 8. CDR3 loop: CASSLGLVGSYEQYF. DNA of the CDR3: TGTGCCAGCAGTCTTGGACTAGTAGGGTCCTACGAGCAGTACTTC.

This clonotype has a count of ten or more. V gene TRBV28 combines with J gene TRBJ1-2, with a possible D match to TRBD1 (5 bases). CDR3 length equals 15 residues. From germline, CDR1 is MDHEN and CDR2 SYDVKM. V shed 6 bases and J shed 6 bases, with 20 bases lying between them. The CDR3 nucleotides read TGTGCCAGCAGCTTAGAGACAGCGCGATTAAATGGCTACACCTTC. It translates to CASSLETARLNGYTF.

This clonotype appeared many times. The J gene is TRBJ2-7, the V gene TRBV12-5; D perhaps matches TRBD2 (6 bases). The CDR3 is 13 residues long. The germline CDR1 and CDR2 sequences are LGHNT and FRNRAP. V was trimmed by 0 bases and J by 4 bases, leaving 7 bases between them. The DNA for the CDR3 is TGTGCTAGTGGTTTGGTCGGGGGTTACGAGCAGTACTTC. Its protein is CASGLVGGYEQYF.

This clonotype was picked up many times. The chain couples TRBV20-1 to TRBJ1-1; TRBD1 might be the D (6 bases). Germline V gives CDR1 DFQATT, CDR2 SNEGSKA (reference sequence). V was trimmed by 0 bases and J by 1 base, leaving 15 bases between them. The CDR3 consists of 16 residues. CDR3 nucleotide sequence: TGCAGTGCTAGAGATCGGCTCGGGACACGGAACACTGAAGCTTTCTTT. It codes for CSARDRLGTRNTEAFF.

This clonotype was found many times. The rearrangement links TRBV20-1 to TRBJ1-1; D possibly corresponds to TRBD1 (5 bases). The V and J ends lost 6 bases and 2 bases respectively, with 10 bases between them. CDR3 length equals 12 residues. In germline, CDR1 is DFQATT, CDR2 SNEGSKA (reference sequence). The CDR3 nucleotides are TGCAGTGCCTTATGGGGCAACACTGAAGCTTTCTTT. Encoded protein: CSALWGNTEAFF.

The chain links TRBV2 to TRBJ1-6; 7 nucleotides align to TRBD1. Germline-derived CDR1 and CDR2 are SNHLY and FYNNEI. The CDR3 runs 13 residues. V dropped 5 bases and J dropped 7; count of bases not matched to a gene: 2. The chain's CDR3 is CASSRDRNSPLHF. CDR3 DNA: TGTGCCAGCAGTAGGGACAGAAATTCACCCCTCCACTTT.

Many counts were recorded for this clonotype. The rearrangement joins TRBV5-1 to TRBJ2-5, with D perhaps TRBD1 or TRBD2 (6 bases each). The CDR3 has 14 amino acids. Trimming removed 4 bases at V and 2 bases at J, with 12 bases between. In germline, CDR1 is SGHRS, CDR2 YFSETQ. In DNA, the CDR3 is TGCGCCAGCAGCAACAAGGGGGGTCAAGAGACCCAGTACTTC. As protein: CASSNKGGQETQYF.

This clonotype showed up many times. The chain has TRBV7-9 and TRBJ1-6, with D perhaps matching TRBD1 (5 bases). Germline V gives CDR1 SEHNR, CDR2 FQNEAQ (reference sequence). Trimming removed 6 bases from V and 10 bases from J, with 22 bases in between. The CDR3 length is 16 residues. The CDR3 spells CASRSLYRGVNSPLHF. The CDR3 DNA reads as TGTGCCAGCAGAAGCTTATATCGGGGGGTAAACTCACCCCTCCACTTT.

This clonotype occurred many times. This sequence joins TRBV6-6 and TRBJ2-2, with a tentative D call TRBD1 (6 bases). This CDR3 contains 16 residues. Per the germline V gene, CDR1 is MNHNY and CDR2 is SVGAGI (reference sequence). Trimming took off 0 bases at V and 6 bases at J, with 14 bases between the two ends. The CDR3 is CASSYSGYRVPGELFF. The CDR3 region has the DNA TGTGCCAGCAGTTACTCTGGGTACAGGGTCCCCGGGGAGCTGTTTTTT.

This clonotype has a count of ten or more. The V and J genes are TRBV2 and TRBJ2-2; TRBD1 agrees at 10 bases. In germline, CDR1 is SNHLY, CDR2 FYNNEI. CDR3 length: 16 amino acids. After removal of 4 bases from V and 3 bases from J, the junction contained 5 bases not matched to a gene. In DNA, the CDR3 is TGTGCCAGCAGTGGGGACAGGGGTGGCTACACCGGGGAGCTGTTTTTT. This codes for CASSGDRGGYTGELFF.

This rearrangement joins TRBV12-3 or TRBV12-4 to TRBJ1-2; 8 bases agree with TRBD1. This CDR3 region has 14 residues. The J segment lost 7 bases and the V segment lost 6 bases, leaving 10 bases of the junction unmatched. CDR3 sequence: CASSPTGEGSGYTF. DNA of the CDR3: TGTGCCAGCAGCCCGACAGGGGAGGGAAGTGGCTACACCTTC.

This clonotype has ten or more counts. This chain joins TRBV28 and TRBJ2-5; 16 bases agree with TRBD2. The CDR3 runs to 16 residues. Germline CDR1 is MDHEN and CDR2 is SYDVKM. With 4 bases clipped from V and 13 bases from J, the junction kept 12 bases outside the gene matches. The CDR3 nucleotides read TGTGCCAGCAGTTCCCCAGGGGGACTAGCGGGAGGGACCACGTACTTC. It codes for CASSSPGGLAGGTTYF.

V and J are TRBV11-2 and TRBJ2-1, with TRBD1 identical over 7 bases. V was pared by 5 bases and J by 5 bases, with 6 bases of the junction left unmatched. The CDR3 extends over 14 amino acids. Germline V gene data show CDR1 as SGHAT and CDR2 as FQNNGV. DNA for the CDR3: TGTGCCAGCAGCAAAACCGGGACAGACAATGAGCAGTTCTTC. Translated, it gives CASSKTGTDNEQFF.

The chain uses TRBV30 and TRBJ2-7, with 9 nucleotides matching TRBD1. Trimming took 2 bases from V and 4 from J; bases not matched to a gene: 3. This CDR3 comprises 13 residues. The V gene's germline CDR1 is GTSNPN and CDR2 SVGIG (reference sequence). The CDR3 is CAWSPGQGYEQYF. The DNA for the CDR3 is TGTGCCTGGAGTCCGGGACAGGGATACGAGCAGTACTTC.

In this sample, this clonotype turned up many times. The chain uses TRBV29-1 and TRBJ2-7; a weak D match, TRBD2 (5 bases). The CDR3 spans 13 residues. CDR1 and CDR2 (germline): SQVTM, ANQGSEA. Between the trimmed V and J ends, which lost 5 bases and 2 bases, there was a span of 13 bases. This chain's CDR3 is CSVRGSSPYEQYF. The CDR3 region has the DNA TGCAGCGTTAGAGGGAGTTCCCCCTACGAGCAGTACTTC.

V usage is TRBV28 and J usage is TRBJ2-7, with D perhaps matching TRBD1 or TRBD2 (6 bases each). V shed 2 bases and J shed 4 bases, with 15 bases lying between them. This CDR3 comprises 15 residues. Germline lookup yields CDR1 MDHEN and CDR2 SYDVKM. DNA of the CDR3: TGTGCCAGCAGTTTAGGGGGCGGGAAGATATACGAGCAGTACTTC. It encodes CASSLGGGKIYEQYF.

This clonotype was seen ten or more times. This sequence joins TRBV7-8 and TRBJ1-6; D uncertain. CDR3 size: 15 residues. V was pared by 5 bases and J by 0 bases, with 8 bases between. Germline-derived CDR1 and CDR2 are SGHVS and FQNEAQ. CDR3 sequence: CASSAGSSYNSPLHF. The CDR3 nucleotides read TGTGCCAGCAGCGCCGGAAGCTCCTATAATTCACCCCTCCACTTT.

This clonotype was counted many times. The gene calls are TRBV28 and TRBJ2-5; unclear D gene. This CDR3 region has 15 residues. V gave up 4 bases and J gave up 3 bases, with 15 bases separating them. From germline, CDR1 is MDHEN and CDR2 SYDVKM. The CDR3 here is CASSSQVDWEETQYF. Here the CDR3 DNA reads TGTGCCAGCAGTTCCCAGGTAGACTGGGAAGAGACCCAGTACTTC.

In this sample, this clonotype turned up many times. The rearrangement links TRBV6-1 to TRBJ1-2; weak D call: TRBD1 (6 bases). The germline V and J ends were trimmed by 2 bases and 0 bases, with 13 bases remaining between them. Germline values: CDR1 MNHNS, CDR2 SASEGT. This CDR3 comprises 16 residues. Written as DNA, the CDR3 is TGTGCCAGCAGTGAAAGGAGGGCAGGGGCTAACTATGGCTACACCTTC. Amino acid sequence: CASSERRAGANYGYTF.

This clonotype occurred many times. The rearrangement uses TRBV20-1 and TRBJ1-1, with D perhaps matching TRBD1 (6 bases). V lost 1 base, J lost 3 bases, and 12 bases lay in between. The germline V gene encodes CDR1 DFQATT and CDR2 SNEGSKA (reference sequence). This CDR3 spans 14 amino acids. The CDR3 is CSARVGGADTEAFF. In DNA, the CDR3 is TGCAGTGCTAGAGTGGGGGGGGCGGACACTGAAGCTTTCTTT.